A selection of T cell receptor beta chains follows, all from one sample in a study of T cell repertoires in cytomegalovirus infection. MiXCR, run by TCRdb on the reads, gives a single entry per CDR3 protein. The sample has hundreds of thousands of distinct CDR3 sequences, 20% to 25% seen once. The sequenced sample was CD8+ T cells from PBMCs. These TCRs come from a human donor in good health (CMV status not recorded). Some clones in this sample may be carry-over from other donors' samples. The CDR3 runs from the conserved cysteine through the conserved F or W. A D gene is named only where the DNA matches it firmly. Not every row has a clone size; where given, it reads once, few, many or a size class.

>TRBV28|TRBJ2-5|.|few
TGTGCCAGCAGTGGAATAGCGAGGGAAGAGACCCAGTACTTC
CASSGIAREETQYF
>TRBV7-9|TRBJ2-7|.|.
TGTGCCAGCAGCTTAGCGTCCCGGGACGTGGACTTC
CASSLASRDVDF
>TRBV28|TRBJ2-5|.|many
TGTGCCAGCACCACTGGCGGGGGCGCGGGAGAGACCCAGTACTTC
CASTTGGGAGETQYF
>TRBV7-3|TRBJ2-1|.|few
TGTGCCAGCAGCTTAGAGTATGGGGGATACAATGAGCAGTTCTTC
CASSLEYGGYNEQFF
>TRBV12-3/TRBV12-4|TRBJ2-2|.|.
TGTGCCAGCAGTTTCCTACTGCAGGGTTCCACCGGGGAGCTGTTTTTT
CASSFLLQGSTGELFF
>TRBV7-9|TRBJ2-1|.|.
TGTGCCAGCAGCTTAGGAGACTGGGCTTACAATGAGCAGTTCTTC
CASSLGDWAYNEQFF
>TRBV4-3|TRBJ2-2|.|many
TGCGCCAGCAGCCAAGATCTCGGTGGCAAGAACACCGGGGAGCTGTTTTTT
CASSQDLGGKNTGELFF
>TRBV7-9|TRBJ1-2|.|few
TGTGCCAGCAGCTTGTCAGAACAGCGATATGGCTACACCTTC
CASSLSEQRYGYTF
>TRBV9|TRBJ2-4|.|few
TGTGCCAGCAGCGCTGGTGGCGGCGGGGATCCCCTCGGAAACATTCAGTACTTC
CASSAGGGGDPLGNIQYF
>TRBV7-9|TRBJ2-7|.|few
TGTGCCAGCAGGGGGGACCACTCCTACGAGCAGTACTTC
CASRGDHSYEQYF
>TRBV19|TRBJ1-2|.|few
TGTGCCAGTACCTTTCAGGAGGGGAGTAAATATGGCTACACCTTC
CASTFQEGSKYGYTF
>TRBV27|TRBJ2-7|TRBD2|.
TGTGCCAGCAGTTTAAGGCTAGCGGCCTACGAGCAGTACTTC
CASSLRLAAYEQYF
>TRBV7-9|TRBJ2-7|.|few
TGTGCCAGCAGCCCTGCTGGGATCAGCTCCTACGAGCAGTACTTC
CASSPAGISSYEQYF
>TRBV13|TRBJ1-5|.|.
TGTGCCAGCAGCTTTGGGTTGGGGACCAATCAGCCCCAGCATTTT
CASSFGLGTNQPQHF
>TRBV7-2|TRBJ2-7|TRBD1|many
TGTGCCAGCAGCCGGAGGGGACAGGCAGCATACTACGAGCAGTACTTC
CASSRRGQAAYYEQYF
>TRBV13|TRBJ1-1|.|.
TGTGCCAGCAGTAACAGTGCCATGAACACTGAAGCTTTCTTT
CASSNSAMNTEAFF
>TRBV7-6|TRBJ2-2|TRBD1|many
TGTGCCAGCAGCTTAGGGGACAGGGGGCTTGGCGGGGAGCTGTTTTTT
CASSLGDRGLGGELFF
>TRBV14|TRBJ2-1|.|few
TGTGCCAGCAGCCTATTCCCCCTTGGCGCGAGTGAGCAGTTCTTC
CASSLFPLGASEQFF
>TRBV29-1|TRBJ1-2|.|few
TGCAGCGTTGAAGATCAACAGGGCTATGGCTACACCTTC
CSVEDQQGYGYTF
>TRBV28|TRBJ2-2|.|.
TGTGCCAGCACCTCGGCGACGAAGGACACCGGGGAGCTGTTTTTT
CASTSATKDTGELFF
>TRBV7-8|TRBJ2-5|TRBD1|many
TGTGCCAGCAGCTTGACAGGGGGCCCCATTAAAGAGACCCAGTACTTC
CASSLTGGPIKETQYF
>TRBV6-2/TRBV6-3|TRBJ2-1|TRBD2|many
TGTGCCAGCAGGGGTAGCGGGGGGAGTGGAGAGCAGTTCTTC
CASRGSGGSGEQFF